These 18 T cell receptor beta chains originate from one sample sequenced in a study of cytomegalovirus exposure and HLA in healthy donors. Sequenced by immunoSEQ multiplex PCR; TCRdb stores in-frame clones only, minus some. Of roughly 120,000 clones listed, roughly nine tenths are singletons. The sequenced sample consisted of PBMCs. These receptors were taken from a young man in good health and CMV-seronegative.

This chain links TRBV5-1 with TRBJ1-3; 10 bases align to TRBD1. Germline values: CDR1 SGHRS, CDR2 YFSETQ. The CDR3 has 18 amino acids. J was trimmed by 6 bases and V by 1 base; bases with no gene match: 13. CDR3 coding DNA: TGCGCCAGCAGCTTGCTTAGAAGGGACAGGGGTGTTCCAAACACCATATATTTT. It translates to CASSLLRRDRGVPNTIYF. Drawing the rest from reference TRBV5-1 and TRBJ1-3, the complete variable domain is KAGVTQTPRYLIKTRGQQVTLSCSPISGHRSVSWYQQTPGQGLQFLFEYFSETQRNKGNFPGRFSGRQFSNSRSEMNVSTLELGDSALYLCASSLLRRDRGVPNTIYFGEGSWLTVV.

As to this clone: The sample carries other DNA sequences with the same CDR3. The chain combines TRBV18 with TRBJ2-7; TRBD1 matches 9 bases. The germline CDR1 and CDR2 sequences are KGHSH and LQKENI. This CDR3 region has 15 residues. Trimming cost V 0 bases and J 0 bases; bases outside gene matches: 0. The CDR3 sequence: CASSPPGQGSYEQYF. The CDR3 bases are TGTGCCAGCTCACCACCGGGACAGGGCTCCTACGAGCAGTACTTC.

The CDR3 spells CASSWAQEVEQYF. CDR3 DNA sequence: TGTGCCAGCAGCTGGGCTCAGGAGGTCGAGCAGTACTTC. V is TRBV7-9 and J is TRBJ2-7, with a weak D call TRBD2 (5 bases). There are 13 residues in the CDR3. Deletions cut 4 bases from V and 6 bases from J, with 13 bases between. CDR1 and CDR2 from the germline V gene are SEHNR and FQNEAQ (reference sequence).

V and J are TRBV19 and TRBJ1-5, with D tentatively TRBD1 (6 bases). Deletions cut 5 bases from V and 3 bases from J, with 11 bases between. The CDR3 totals 14 residues. The germline V gene encodes CDR1 LNHDA and CDR2 SQIVND (reference sequence). The CDR3 protein is CASSPDRNNQPQHF. CDR3 bases: TGTGCCAGTAGTCCCGACAGGAACAATCAGCCCCAGCATTTT.

This chain connects TRBV7-9 to TRBJ2-7; 7 nucleotides match TRBD2. This CDR3 contains 15 residues. Germline V lookup: CDR1 SEHNR, CDR2 FQNEAQ (reference sequence). Losses at the gene ends were 2 bases for V and 5 bases for J; bases not matched to a gene: 9. CDR3: CASSLWGGSDHEQYF. As DNA, the CDR3 is TGTGCCAGCAGCTTATGGGGGGGATCAGACCACGAGCAGTACTTC. Using reference TRBV7-9 and TRBJ2-7 for the parts outside the CDR3, the full variable domain is DTGVSQNPRHKITKRGQNVTFRCDPISEHNRLYWYRQTLGQGPEFLTYFQNEAQLEKSRLLSDRFSAERPKGSFSTLEIQRTEQGDSAMYLCASSLWGGSDHEQYFGPGTRLTVT.

V is TRBV6-4 and J is TRBJ1-5; TRBD1 matches at 7 bases. The trim removed 5 bases at V and 4 bases at J, leaving 8 bases unmatched. The CDR3 has 15 residues. CDR1 and CDR2 from the germline V gene are MRHNA and SNTAGT. The CDR3 sequence: CASSPETGSNQPQHF. The CDR3 region has the DNA TGTGCCAGCAGTCCTGAGACAGGGTCAAATCAGCCCCAGCATTTT.

The chain combines TRBV7-3 with TRBJ2-3; D gene unclear. Trimming shortened V by 5 bases and J by 6 bases, and 15 bases separated the two germline ends. Germline V gene sequence: CDR1 SGHTA, CDR2 FQGTGA. CDR3 length equals 14 residues. The CDR3 DNA sequence: TGTGCCAGCAGCCCAGGCCTCTTAGGCGATACGCAGTATTTT. Encoded protein: CASSPGLLGDTQYF.

The genes are TRBV11-2 and TRBJ1-3; tentatively, D is TRBD1 (6 bases). CDR3 size: 16 residues. V shed 5 bases and J shed 2 bases, with 16 bases lying between them. Germline V gene data show CDR1 as SGHAT and CDR2 as FQNNGV. The DNA for the CDR3 is TGTGCCAGCAGCACCGGGACATTTATGGCTGGAAACACCATATATTTT. Residues: CASSTGTFMAGNTIYF.

The rearrangement links TRBV18 to TRBJ1-5, with 10 bases matching TRBD1. The CDR3 has 16 residues. Per the germline V gene, CDR1 is KGHSH and CDR2 is LQKENI. V gave up 4 bases and J gave up 4 bases; unmatched junction bases: 7. The CDR3 loop is CASSLTGTGENQPQHF. CDR3 DNA: TGTGCCAGCTCACTCACCGGGACAGGGGAAAATCAGCCCCAGCATTTT.

The chain links TRBV6-6 to TRBJ2-7; 7 nucleotides match TRBD2. The CDR3 runs to 14 residues. Germline V gives CDR1 MNHNY, CDR2 SVGAGI (reference sequence). V gave up 10 bases and J gave up 4 bases; unmatched junction bases: 13. CDR3 nucleotides: TGTGCCACCCTCTTCCGGGCTAGCGGATACGAGCAGTACTTC. It yields the protein CATLFRASGYEQYF.

CDR3: CASSFQIAGGQEDTQYF. The CDR3, as DNA: TGCGCCAGCAGCTTCCAAATAGCGGGGGGGCAAGAAGATACGCAGTATTTT. The rearrangement links TRBV5-1 to TRBJ2-3, with 11 bases that match TRBD2. The V gene's germline CDR1 is SGHRS and CDR2 YFSETQ. V lost 2 bases to trimming and J lost 5 bases; unmatched junction nucleotides: 10. The CDR3 runs 17 residues.

This rearrangement joins TRBV7-8 to TRBJ2-7; unclear D gene. This CDR3 spans 13 amino acids. The germline V gene has CDR1 SGHVS and CDR2 FQNEAQ. V gave up 3 bases and J gave up 6 bases, with 12 bases separating them. CDR3 in amino acids: CASSFLAPSEQYF. The CDR3 DNA follows: TGTGCCAGCAGCTTCCTGGCCCCTAGCGAGCAGTACTTC.

CDR3 in DNA: TGTGCCAGCTCACTAAGCACAGATACGCAGTATTTT. Its translation: CASSLSTDTQYF. V gene TRBV18 combines with J gene TRBJ2-3; D is undetermined. Germline CDR1 is KGHSH and CDR2 is LQKENI. This CDR3 has 12 amino acids. The V gene lost 4 bases and the J gene lost 0 bases, with 2 bases spanning the gap.

The sample holds many counts of this clone. The V call is TRBV2, the J call TRBJ1-3; D unclear. This CDR3 has 14 residues. Germline V lookup: CDR1 SNHLY, CDR2 FYNNEI. Deletions cut 2 bases from V and 1 base from J, with 6 bases between. This chain's CDR3 is CASSESQSGNTIYF. The CDR3 bases are TGTGCCAGCAGTGAAAGCCAATCTGGAAACACCATATATTTT. The entire variable domain, with the rest obtained from reference TRBV2 and TRBJ1-3, is as follows: EPEVTQTPSHQVTQMGQEVILRCVPISNHLYFYWYRQILGQKVEFLVSFYNNEISEKSEIFDDQFSVERPDGSNFTLKIRSTKLEDSAMYFCASSESQSGNTIYFGEGSWLTVV.

V and J are TRBV9 and TRBJ2-7; 12 bases align to TRBD1. The V and J ends lost 1 base and 5 bases, in that order; junction bases with no gene match: 7. Germline CDR1 reads SGDLS; CDR2 reads YYNGEE. The CDR3 totals 16 residues. The CDR3 region has the DNA TGTGCCAGCAGCGTAAGCGGGACAGGGGGCATTCACGAGCAGTACTTC. It codes for CASSVSGTGGIHEQYF.

The rearrangement joins TRBV6-1 to TRBJ2-5; D is unclear. Germline V gene data show CDR1 as MNHNS and CDR2 as SASEGT. The CDR3 length is 14 residues. V dropped 6 bases and J dropped 2 bases, with 13 bases sitting between them. CDR3 in DNA: TGTGCCAGCAGACTACTGGGTTCTCAAGAGACCCAGTACTTC. Amino acids: CASRLLGSQETQYF.

The J gene is TRBJ2-2, the V gene TRBV5-1; 7 positions match TRBD1. This CDR3 comprises 17 residues. J lost 2 bases, V lost 4 bases, and 11 bases had no gene match. Germline CDR1 reads SGHRS; CDR2 reads YFSETQ. Here the CDR3 DNA reads TGCGCCAGCAGCAAACCGGGACAGTGGGGCAACACCGGGGAGCTGTTTTTT. As protein: CASSKPGQWGNTGELFF.

This clone has just one count. The genes are TRBV25-1 and TRBJ1-6; D remains unclear. Germline lookup yields CDR1 MGHDK and CDR2 SYGVNS. The CDR3 sequence is 15 residues long. Trimming removed 6 bases at V and 0 bases at J, with 9 bases between. The DNA for the CDR3 is TGTGCCAGCAGCCCTCACGGCTCCTATAATTCACCCCTCCACTTT. Amino acid sequence: CASSPHGSYNSPLHF.